This T cell receptor beta chain was identified during a study of T cells after yellow fever vaccination. At the level of the study: Fractions low in cell number were prepared with SMART-Seq v4 Ultra Low Input.

Study-wide points: Subsequent to the booster, the majority of primary-vaccination clones reappeared (around 95% CD4, 88% CD8). Faster peaking, at day 5 versus 15, marked a secondary response that was weaker.

Trimming pared 5 bases from V and 9 bases from J, leaving 24 bases between. The CDR3 sequence is 16 residues long. This clonotype was counted many times. Its specificity is unknown. As TCR cDNA was made by 5'RACE template switching, a universal primer site and UMIs were added. TCRdb re-called the 5' RACE reads with MiXCR, one entry per CDR3 protein. The sample has about 320,000 distinct CDR3 sequences; over 3.5% are singletons. This receptor was taken from a man in his late teens or twenties who received the YFV17D yellow fever vaccine. V gene TRBV12-3 or TRBV12-4 combines with J gene TRBJ2-3; possibly TRBD2 for D (6 bases). Sequenced material: PBMCs, taken 15 days after the yellow fever booster vaccination. The CDR3 here is CASSPGVGEGLGTQYF. CDR3 sequence (DNA): TGTGCCAGCAGTCCGGGGGTAGGTGAAGGATTAGGCACGCAGTATTTT.